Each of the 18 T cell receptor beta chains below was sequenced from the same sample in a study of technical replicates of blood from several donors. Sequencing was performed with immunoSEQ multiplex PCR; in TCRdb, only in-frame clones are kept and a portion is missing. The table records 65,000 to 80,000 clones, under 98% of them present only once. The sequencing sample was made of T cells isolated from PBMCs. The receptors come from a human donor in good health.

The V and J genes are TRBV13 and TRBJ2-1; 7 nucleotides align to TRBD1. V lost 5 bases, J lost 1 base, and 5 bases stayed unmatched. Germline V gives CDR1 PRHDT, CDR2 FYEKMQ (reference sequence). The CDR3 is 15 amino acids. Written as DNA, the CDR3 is TGTGCCAGCAGCGAAAGGGGGCCTTCCTACAATGAGCAGTTCTTC. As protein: CASSERGPSYNEQFF. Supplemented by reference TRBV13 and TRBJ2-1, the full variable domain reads AAGVIQSPRHLIKEKRETATLKCYPIPRHDTVYWYQQGPGQDPQFLISFYEKMQSDKGSIPDRFSAQQFSDYHSELNMSSLELGDSALYFCASSERGPSYNEQFFGPGTRLTVL.

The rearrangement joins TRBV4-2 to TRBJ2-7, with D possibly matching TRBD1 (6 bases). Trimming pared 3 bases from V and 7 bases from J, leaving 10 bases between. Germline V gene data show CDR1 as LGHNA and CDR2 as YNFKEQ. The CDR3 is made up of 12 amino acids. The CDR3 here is CASSHQTGEQYF. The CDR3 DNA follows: TGTGCCAGCAGCCACCAAACAGGGGAGCAGTACTTC.

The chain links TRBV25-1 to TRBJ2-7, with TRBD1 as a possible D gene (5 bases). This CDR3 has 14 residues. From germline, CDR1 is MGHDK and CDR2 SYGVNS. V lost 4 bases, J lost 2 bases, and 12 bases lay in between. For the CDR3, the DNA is TGTGCCAGCAGTGGGCTGGGGCAGACCTACGAGCAGTACTTC. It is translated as CASSGLGQTYEQYF.

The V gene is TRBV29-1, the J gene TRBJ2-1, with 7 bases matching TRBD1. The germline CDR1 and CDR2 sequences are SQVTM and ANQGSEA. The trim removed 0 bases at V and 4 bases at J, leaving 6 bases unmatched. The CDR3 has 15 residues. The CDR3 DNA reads TGCAGCGTTGAAGAACAAGACAGGGAATACAATGAGCAGTTCTTC. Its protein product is CSVEEQDREYNEQFF.

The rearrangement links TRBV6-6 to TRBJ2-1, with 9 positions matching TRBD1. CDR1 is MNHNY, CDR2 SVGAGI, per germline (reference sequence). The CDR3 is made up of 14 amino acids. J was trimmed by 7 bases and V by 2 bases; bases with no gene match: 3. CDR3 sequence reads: CASSYPGQGNEQFF. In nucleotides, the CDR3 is TGTGCCAGCAGTTACCCGGGACAGGGAAATGAGCAGTTCTTC.

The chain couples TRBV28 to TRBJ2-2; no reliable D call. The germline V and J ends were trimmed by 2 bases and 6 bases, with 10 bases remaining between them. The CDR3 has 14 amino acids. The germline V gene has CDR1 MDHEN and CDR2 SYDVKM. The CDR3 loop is CASSLSLVSGELFF. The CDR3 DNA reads TGTGCCAGCAGTTTAAGCCTAGTTTCCGGGGAGCTGTTTTTT.

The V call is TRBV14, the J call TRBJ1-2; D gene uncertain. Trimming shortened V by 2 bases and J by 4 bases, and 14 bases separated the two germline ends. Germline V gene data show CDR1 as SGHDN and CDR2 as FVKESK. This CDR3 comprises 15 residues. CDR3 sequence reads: CASSQSRERRYGYTF. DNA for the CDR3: TGTGCCAGCAGCCAATCCCGGGAAAGGCGCTATGGCTACACCTTC.

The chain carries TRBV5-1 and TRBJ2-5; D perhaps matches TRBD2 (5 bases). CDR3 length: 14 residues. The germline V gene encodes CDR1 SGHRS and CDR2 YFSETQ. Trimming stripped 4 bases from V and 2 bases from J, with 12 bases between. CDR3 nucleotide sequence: TGCGCCAGCAGCCCAAACTCGGGACAAGAGACCCAGTACTTC. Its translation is CASSPNSGQETQYF.

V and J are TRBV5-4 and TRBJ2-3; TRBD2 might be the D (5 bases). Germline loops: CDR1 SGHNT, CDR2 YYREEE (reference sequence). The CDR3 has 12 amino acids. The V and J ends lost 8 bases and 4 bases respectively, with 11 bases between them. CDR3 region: CASIEGPDTQYF. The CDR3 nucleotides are TGTGCCAGTATAGAGGGCCCAGATACGCAGTATTTT.

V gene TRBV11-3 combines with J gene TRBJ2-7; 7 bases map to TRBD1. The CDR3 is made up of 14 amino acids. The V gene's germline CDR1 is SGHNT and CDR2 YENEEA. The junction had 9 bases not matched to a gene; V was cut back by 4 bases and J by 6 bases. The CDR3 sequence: CASSYDREVSEQYF. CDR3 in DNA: TGTGCCAGCAGCTACGACAGGGAAGTCTCCGAGCAGTACTTC.

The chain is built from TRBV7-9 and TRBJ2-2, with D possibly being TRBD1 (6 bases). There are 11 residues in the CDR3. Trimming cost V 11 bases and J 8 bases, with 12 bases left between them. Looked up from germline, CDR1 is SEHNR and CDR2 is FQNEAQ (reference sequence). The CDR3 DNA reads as TGTGCCGGGAACAGGGCTGGGGAGCTGTTTTTT. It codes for CAGNRAGELFF.

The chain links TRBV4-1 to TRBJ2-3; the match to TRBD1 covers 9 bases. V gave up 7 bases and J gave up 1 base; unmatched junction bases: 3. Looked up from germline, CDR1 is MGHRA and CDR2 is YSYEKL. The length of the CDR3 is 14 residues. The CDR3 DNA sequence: TGCGCCAGCAACACAGGGGGCGGCACAGATACGCAGTATTTT. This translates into CASNTGGGTDTQYF.

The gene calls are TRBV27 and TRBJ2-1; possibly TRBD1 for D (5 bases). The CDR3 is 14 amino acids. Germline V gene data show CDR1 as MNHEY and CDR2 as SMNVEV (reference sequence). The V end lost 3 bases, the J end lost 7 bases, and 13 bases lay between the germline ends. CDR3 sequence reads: CASSLAQGRNEQFF. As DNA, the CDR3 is TGTGCCAGCAGTTTGGCGCAGGGAAGGAATGAGCAGTTCTTC.

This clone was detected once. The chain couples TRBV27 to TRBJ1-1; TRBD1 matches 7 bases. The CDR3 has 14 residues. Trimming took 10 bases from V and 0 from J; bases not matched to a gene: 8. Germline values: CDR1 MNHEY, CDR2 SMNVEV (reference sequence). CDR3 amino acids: CAIRGQNMNTEAFF. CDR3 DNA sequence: TGTGCCATCAGGGGACAGAACATGAACACTGAAGCTTTCTTT.

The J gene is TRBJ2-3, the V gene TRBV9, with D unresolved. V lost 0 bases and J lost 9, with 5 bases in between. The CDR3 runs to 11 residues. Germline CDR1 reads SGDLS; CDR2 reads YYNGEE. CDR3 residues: CASSVVGTQYF. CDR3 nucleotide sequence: TGTGCCAGCAGCGTAGTCGGGACGCAGTATTTT.

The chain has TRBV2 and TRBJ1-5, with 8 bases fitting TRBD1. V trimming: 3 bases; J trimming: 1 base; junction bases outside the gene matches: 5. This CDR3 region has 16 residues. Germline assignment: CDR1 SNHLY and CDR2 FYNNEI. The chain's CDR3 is CASSDLDRASNQPQHF. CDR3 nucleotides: TGTGCCAGCAGTGACTTGGACAGGGCCAGCAATCAGCCCCAGCATTTT.

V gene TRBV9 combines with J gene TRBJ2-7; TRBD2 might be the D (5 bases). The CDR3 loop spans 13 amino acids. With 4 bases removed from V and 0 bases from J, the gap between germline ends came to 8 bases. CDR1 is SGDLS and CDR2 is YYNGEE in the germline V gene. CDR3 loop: CASSPRDSYEQYF. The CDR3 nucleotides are TGTGCCAGCAGCCCACGGGACTCCTACGAGCAGTACTTC.

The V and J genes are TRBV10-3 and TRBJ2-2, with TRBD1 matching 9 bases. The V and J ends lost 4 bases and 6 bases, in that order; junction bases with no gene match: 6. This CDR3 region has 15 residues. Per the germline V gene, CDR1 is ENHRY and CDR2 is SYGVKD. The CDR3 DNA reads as TGTGCCATCAGTGCGACGACAGGGGGTGCCGGGGAGCTGTTTTTT. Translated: CAISATTGGAGELFF.